This record concerns one T cell receptor (beta chain) sequence. The antigen is undetermined. This record comes from a study of blood T cells in healthy people across ages. Notes on the study in general: Per million T cells, TCR beta diversity dropped roughly linearly as age increased. Long-lived donors had more naive CD4+ cells and higher diversity than aged donors.

Sample-barcoded 5' priming and a J-beta primer mix drove a second PCR of roughly 7 to 11 cycles. Each TCR beta cDNA got a 12-nucleotide random molecular identifier. TCRdb re-analysed the 5' RACE reads in MiXCR, keeping a single row per CDR3 protein. The sample holds over 300,000 distinct CDR3 sequences, 50% to 60% seen once. Germline-derived CDR1 and CDR2 are DFQATT and SNEGSKA (reference sequence). V gave up 6 bases and J gave up 6 bases, with 6 bases separating them. The CDR3 has 11 amino acids. RNA extraction gave at least 6 micrograms of total RNA per sample. This receptor was identified in a man in his 60s in good health. Material: blood. The chain has TRBV20-1 and TRBJ2-6; D is undetermined. CDR3 DNA sequence: TGCAGTGCGCCTTTGGCCAACGTCCTGACTTTC. As protein: CSAPLANVLTF.